This T cell receptor beta chain emerged from a study of T-cell reconstitution after alpha-beta-depleted transplantation in children. The CDR3 sequence is 18 residues long. The V segment lost 7 bases and the J segment 3 bases; nucleotides outside the gene matches: 19. Per germline, CDR1 MDHEN and CDR2 SYDVKM. At least ten counts were recorded for this clonotype. Unique molecular identifiers were incorporated during preparation of the TCRbeta library. Using its own MiXCR run on the PCR reads, TCRdb lists one record per CDR3 protein. The sample holds about 230,000 distinct CDR3 sequences, 9.7% seen once.

The source of this sequence is a human donor who donated a stem cell graft to a child with SCID. Source: PBMCs from the stem cell graft donor, taken from the stem cell graft. V is TRBV28 and J is TRBJ2-3; 7 bases are a match to TRBD1. CDR3 in DNA: TGTGCCAGCACTTTGAGCTATACGGACAGGATAGGGACAGATACGCAGTATTTT. Translated: CASTLSYTDRIGTDTQYF.